The T cell receptor beta chain under discussion was sequenced for a study of T cell repertoires in cytomegalovirus infection. Whole-study context: CMV epitopes, recently identified HLA-C-restricted and well-studied HLA-B-restricted, were used. Broader study findings: Identification of carriers of CMV plus the relevant HLA was achieved through cumulative public TCR beta family frequency.

TCRdb redid the calling of the reads with MiXCR, one entry per CDR3 protein. The sample yields about half a million distinct CDR3 sequences, under 55% seen once. Trimming removed 4 bases from V and 8 bases from J; junction bases left unmatched: 11. Germline-derived CDR1 and CDR2 are SGHNT and YYREEE (reference sequence). CDR3 size: 15 residues. About this clonotype: What it recognizes is unknown.

This sequence originates from a human donor in good health (CMV status not recorded). Some clones in this sample may be carry-over from other donors' samples. The source material was cultured PBMCs, sampled from culture after CMV antigen stimulation. The rearrangement links TRBV5-4 to TRBJ2-2; 7 bases fit TRBD2. The CDR3 coding sequence is TGTGCCAGCAGCGGAAAGCGGGATCCTTTGGGGGAGCTGTTTTTT. This translates into CASSGKRDPLGELFF.